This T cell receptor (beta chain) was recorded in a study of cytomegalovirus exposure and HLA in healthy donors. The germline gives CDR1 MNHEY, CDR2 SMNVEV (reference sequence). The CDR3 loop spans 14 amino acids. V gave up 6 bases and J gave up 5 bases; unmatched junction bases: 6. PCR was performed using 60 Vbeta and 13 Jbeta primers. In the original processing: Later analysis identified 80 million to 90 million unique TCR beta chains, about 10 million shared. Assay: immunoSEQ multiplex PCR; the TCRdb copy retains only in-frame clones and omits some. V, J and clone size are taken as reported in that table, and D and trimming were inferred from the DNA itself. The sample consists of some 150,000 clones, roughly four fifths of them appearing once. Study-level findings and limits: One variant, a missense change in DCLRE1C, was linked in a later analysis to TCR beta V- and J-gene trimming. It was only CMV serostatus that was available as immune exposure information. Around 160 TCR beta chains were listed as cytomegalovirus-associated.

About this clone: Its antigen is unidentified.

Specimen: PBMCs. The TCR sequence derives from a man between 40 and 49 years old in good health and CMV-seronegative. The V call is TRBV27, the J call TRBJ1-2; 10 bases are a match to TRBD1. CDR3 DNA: TGTGCCAGCAGCACACCGGGACAGGGGTATGGCTACACCTTC. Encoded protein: CASSTPGQGYGYTF.